This entry lists 3 T cell receptor beta chains sequenced from one sample in a study of cytomegalovirus exposure and HLA in healthy donors. The PCR was carried out with 60 Vbeta primers and 13 Jbeta primers. Sequencing was performed with immunoSEQ multiplex PCR; in TCRdb, only in-frame clones are kept and a portion is missing. The sample records about 210,000 clones, 70% to 90% being singletons. The sequencing sample was made of PBMCs. Every receptor here comes from a woman younger than 45 in good health and CMV-seronegative.

This chain connects TRBV28 to TRBJ1-5, with D unresolved. Germline V gives CDR1 MDHEN, CDR2 SYDVKM. The V gene lost 2 bases and the J gene lost 5 bases, with 4 bases spanning the gap. The CDR3 length is 12 residues. CDR3 bases: TGTGCCAGCAGTTTAATCGATCAGCCCCAGCATTTT. Protein product: CASSLIDQPQHF.

This chain uses TRBV9 with TRBJ2-5; TRBD1 might be the D (7 bases). CDR3 length equals 17 residues. Trimming pared 4 bases from V and 5 bases from J, leaving 24 bases between. The germline V gene has CDR1 SGDLS and CDR2 YYNGEE. The CDR3 here is CASSILPWQGGEETQYF. The CDR3 DNA is TGTGCCAGCAGCATCCTCCCCTGGCAGGGGGGCGAGGAGACCCAGTACTTC.

The rearrangement links TRBV5-6 to TRBJ1-2; 8 bases align to TRBD1. Germline V gene lookup returns CDR1 SGHDT and CDR2 YYEEEE. CDR3 length equals 14 residues. The J segment lost 4 bases and the V segment lost 4 bases, leaving 6 bases of the junction unmatched. Written as DNA, the CDR3 is TGTGCCAGCAGCGGGACAGGAATACTCTATGGCTACACCTTC. This gives the protein CASSGTGILYGYTF.